One sample yielded the 12 T cell receptor beta chains listed below, sequenced in a study of T cells after yellow fever vaccination. TCRdb re-derived calls from the 5' RACE reads in MiXCR, one entry per CDR3 protein. The profile shows about 320,000 distinct CDR3 sequences, 3.5% to 4.5% of them singletons. Sequences were derived from PBMCs, sampled 15 days after the yellow fever booster vaccination. The receptor source for this set is a man younger than 35 who received the YFV17D yellow fever vaccine.

This clonotype has at least ten counts. V usage is TRBV6-5 and J usage is TRBJ1-4, with D perhaps matching TRBD1 (6 bases). V was trimmed by 2 bases and J by 4 bases, leaving 11 bases between them. Germline CDR1 MNHEY, CDR2 SVGAGI. The CDR3 totals 15 residues. The CDR3: CASSYQQGGNEKLFF. In DNA form, the CDR3 reads TGTGCCAGCAGTTACCAACAGGGCGGTAATGAAAAACTGTTTTTT.

The J gene is TRBJ2-5, the V gene TRBV28; no clear D gene. Trimming removed 0 bases from V and 5 bases from J, with 4 bases in between. CDR1 is MDHEN and CDR2 is SYDVKM in the germline V gene. The CDR3 covers 12 residues. The CDR3 loop is CASSLWRETQYF. As DNA, the CDR3 is TGTGCCAGCAGTTTATGGCGCGAGACCCAGTACTTC.

This clonotype showed up many times. The rearrangement links TRBV5-1 to TRBJ2-7, with 12 positions matching TRBD2. The CDR3 runs to 14 residues. Germline CDR1 SGHRS, CDR2 YFSETQ. J gave up 7 bases and V 5 bases, and 7 bases lay outside the gene matches. The chain's CDR3 is CASRRTSGAQEQYF. CDR3 DNA: TGCGCCAGCAGGAGGACTAGCGGGGCTCAGGAGCAGTACTTC.

This chain uses TRBV2 with TRBJ1-1, with D possibly TRBD1 on 5 matching bases. Germline CDR1 is SNHLY and CDR2 is FYNNEI. Trimming cost V 6 bases and J 6 bases, with 17 bases left between them. CDR3 size: 14 residues. CDR3 region: CASSPPGLGAEAFF. In DNA form, the CDR3 reads TGTGCCAGCAGCCCCCCAGGGCTGGGTGCTGAAGCTTTCTTT. Looking up the rest from reference TRBV2 and TRBJ1-1 gives the full variable domain: EPEVTQTPSHQVTQMGQEVILRCVPISNHLYFYWYRQILGQKVEFLVSFYNNEISEKSEIFDDQFSVERPDGSNFTLKIRSTKLEDSAMYFCASSPPGLGAEAFFGQGTRLTVV.

In regard to this clonotype: The junction does not match germline at one end; this may be a read error. The rearrangement uses TRBV30 and TRBJ2-1; D is ambiguous. Germline lookup yields CDR1 GTSNPN and CDR2 SVGIG (reference sequence). The CDR3 loop spans 12 amino acids. CDR3: CAWSVGYTEQFF. The CDR3 DNA sequence: TGTGCCTGGAGCGTGGGCTACACTGAGCAGTTCTTC.

This clonotype has a handful of counts. The chain uses TRBV21-1 and TRBJ2-7; the table's D call TRBD1 went unverified against the DNA. TRBV21-1 is a known pseudogene. The CDR3 runs 13 residues. The CDR3 here is CASTWDRTYEQYF. The CDR3 DNA reads as TGTGCCAGCACTTGGGACAGGACCTACGAGCAGTACTTC.

This chain links TRBV5-1 with TRBJ1-1; D perhaps matches TRBD1 (6 bases). CDR1 SGHRS and CDR2 YFSETQ come from the germline V gene. The CDR3 totals 14 residues. Trimming pared 1 base from V and 5 bases from J, leaving 12 bases between. The CDR3 region is CASSLRGGATEAFF. The CDR3 DNA sequence: TGCGCCAGCAGCTTGCGTGGGGGGGCTACTGAAGCTTTCTTT.

The table lists this clonotype with many counts. The chain recombines TRBV27 with TRBJ2-5, with D unresolved. The CDR3 is 14 amino acids. The germline V gene has CDR1 MNHEY and CDR2 SMNVEV (reference sequence). V was pared by 6 bases and J by 6 bases, with 17 bases between. The CDR3 DNA reads TGTGCCAGCAGCCACACGGGCACGGCGAAGACCCAGTACTTC. It encodes CASSHTGTAKTQYF.

This clonotype was counted many times. The chain couples TRBV5-1 to TRBJ1-1, with a possible D match to TRBD1 (5 bases). V was clipped by 3 bases and J by 6 bases, with 9 bases between them. The CDR3 totals 12 residues. Germline values: CDR1 SGHRS, CDR2 YFSETQ. CDR3 region: CASSSGVPEAFF. The CDR3 DNA reads TGCGCCAGCAGCTCGGGGGTTCCTGAAGCTTTCTTT.

This clonotype was detected many times. This chain connects TRBV5-1 to TRBJ2-5; D is ambiguous. The CDR3 has 15 amino acids. Germline V lookup: CDR1 SGHRS, CDR2 YFSETQ. Deletions cut 0 bases from V and 6 bases from J, with 15 bases between. The CDR3 sequence: CASSLEPQSKKTQYF. The CDR3 DNA sequence: TGCGCCAGCAGCTTGGAGCCACAGAGCAAGAAGACCCAGTACTTC.

There are many counts of this clonotype. V usage is TRBV7-3 and J usage is TRBJ2-2; D remains unclear. The germline CDR1 and CDR2 sequences are SGHTA and FQGTGA. V was trimmed by 2 bases and J by 4 bases, leaving 8 bases between them. The CDR3 is 14 amino acids. The CDR3: CASSLGVGTGELFF. CDR3 coding DNA: TGTGCCAGCAGCTTAGGGGTCGGCACCGGGGAGCTGTTTTTT.

This clonotype was observed many times. This rearrangement joins TRBV6-1 to TRBJ2-5; TRBD2 aligns across 9 bases. From germline, CDR1 is MNHNS and CDR2 SASEGT. The length of the CDR3 is 15 residues. Germline trimming cut 2 bases from V and 5 bases from J; bases unmatched to any gene: 6. This CDR3 is CASSERLAGQETQYF. As DNA, the CDR3 is TGTGCCAGCAGTGAACGTCTAGCGGGACAGGAGACCCAGTACTTC.